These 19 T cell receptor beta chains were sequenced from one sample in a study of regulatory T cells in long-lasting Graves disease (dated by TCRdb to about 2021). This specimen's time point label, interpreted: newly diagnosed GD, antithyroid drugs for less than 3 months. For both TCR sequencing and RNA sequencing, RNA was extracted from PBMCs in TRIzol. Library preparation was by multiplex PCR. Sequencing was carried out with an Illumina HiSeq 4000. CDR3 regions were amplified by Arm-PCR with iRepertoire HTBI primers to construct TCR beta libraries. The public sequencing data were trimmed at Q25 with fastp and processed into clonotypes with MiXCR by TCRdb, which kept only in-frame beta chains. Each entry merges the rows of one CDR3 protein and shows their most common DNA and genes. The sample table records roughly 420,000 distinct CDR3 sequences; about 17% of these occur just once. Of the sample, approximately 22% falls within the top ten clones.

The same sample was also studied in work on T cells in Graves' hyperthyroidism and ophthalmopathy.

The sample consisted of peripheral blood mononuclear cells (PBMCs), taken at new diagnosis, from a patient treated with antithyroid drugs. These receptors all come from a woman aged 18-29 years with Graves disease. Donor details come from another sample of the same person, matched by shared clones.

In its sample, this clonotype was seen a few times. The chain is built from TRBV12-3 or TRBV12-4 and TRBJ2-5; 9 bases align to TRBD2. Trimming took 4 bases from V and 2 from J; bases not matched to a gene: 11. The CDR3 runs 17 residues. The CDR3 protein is CASSSLTSGRVQETQYF. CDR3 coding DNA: TGTGCCAGCAGTTCGCTGACTAGCGGTAGGGTACAAGAGACCCAGTACTTC.

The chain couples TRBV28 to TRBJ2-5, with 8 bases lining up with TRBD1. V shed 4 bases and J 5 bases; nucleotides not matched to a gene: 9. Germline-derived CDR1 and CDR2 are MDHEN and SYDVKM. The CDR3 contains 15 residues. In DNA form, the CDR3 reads TGTGCCAGCAGTTCCACCTCCGACAGGGGTGAGACCCAGTACTTC. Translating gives CASSSTSDRGETQYF.

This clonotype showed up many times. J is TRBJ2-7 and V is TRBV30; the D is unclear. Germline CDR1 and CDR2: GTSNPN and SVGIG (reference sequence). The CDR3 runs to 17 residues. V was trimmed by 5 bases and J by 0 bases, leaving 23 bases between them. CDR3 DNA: TGTGCCTGGGTTCGGTTTAGCCCACTCCATAGCTCCTACGAGCAGTACTTC. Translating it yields CAWVRFSPLHSSYEQYF.

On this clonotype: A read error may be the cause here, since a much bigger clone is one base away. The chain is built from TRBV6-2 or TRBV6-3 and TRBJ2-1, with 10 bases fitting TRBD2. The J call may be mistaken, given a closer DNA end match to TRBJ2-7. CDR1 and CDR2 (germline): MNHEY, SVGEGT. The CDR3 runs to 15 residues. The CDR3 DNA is TGTGCCAGCAGGGAAAGCGGGAGGGCCGCGAATGAGCAGTACTTC. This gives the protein CASRESGRAANEQYF.

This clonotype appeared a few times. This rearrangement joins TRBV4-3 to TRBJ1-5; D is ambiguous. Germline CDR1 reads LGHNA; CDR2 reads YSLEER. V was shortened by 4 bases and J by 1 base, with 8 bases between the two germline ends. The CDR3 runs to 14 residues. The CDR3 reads CASSLQLSNQPQHF. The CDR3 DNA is TGCGCCAGCAGCCTTCAATTAAGCAATCAGCCCCAGCATTTT.

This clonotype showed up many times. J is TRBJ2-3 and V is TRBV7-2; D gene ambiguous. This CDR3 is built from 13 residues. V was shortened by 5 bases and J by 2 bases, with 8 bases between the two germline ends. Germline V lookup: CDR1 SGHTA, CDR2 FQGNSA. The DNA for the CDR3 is TGTGCCAGCAGCCCCTCTTTCACAGATACGCAGTATTTT. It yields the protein CASSPSFTDTQYF. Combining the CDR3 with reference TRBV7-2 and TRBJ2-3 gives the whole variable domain GAGVSQSPSNKVTEKGKDVELRCDPISGHTALYWYRQSLGQGLEFLIYFQGNSAPDKSGLPSDRFSAERTGGSVSTLTIQRTQQEDSAVYLCASSPSFTDTQYFGPGTRLTVL.

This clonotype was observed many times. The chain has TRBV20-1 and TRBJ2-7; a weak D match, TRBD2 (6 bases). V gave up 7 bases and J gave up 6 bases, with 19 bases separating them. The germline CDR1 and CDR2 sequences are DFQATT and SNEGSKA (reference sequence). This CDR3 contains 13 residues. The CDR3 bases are TGCAGTGGGACCCGCCCGGGGGTACGCGAGCAGTACTTC. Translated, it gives CSGTRPGVREQYF.

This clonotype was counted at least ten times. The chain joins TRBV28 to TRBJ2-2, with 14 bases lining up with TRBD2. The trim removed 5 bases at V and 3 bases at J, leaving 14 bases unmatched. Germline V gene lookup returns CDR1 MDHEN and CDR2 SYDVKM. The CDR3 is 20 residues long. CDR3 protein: CASSPNRGTSGSTYTGELFF. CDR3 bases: TGTGCCAGCAGTCCCAATAGAGGGACTAGCGGGAGTACGTACACCGGGGAGCTGTTTTTT.

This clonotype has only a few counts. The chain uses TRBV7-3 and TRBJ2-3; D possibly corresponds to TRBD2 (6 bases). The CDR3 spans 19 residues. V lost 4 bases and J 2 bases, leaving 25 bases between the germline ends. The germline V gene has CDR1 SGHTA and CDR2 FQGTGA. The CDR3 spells CASSSLQRSTSSATDTQYF. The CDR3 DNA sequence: TGTGCCAGCAGCTCCCTTCAGAGGAGTACGTCTAGCGCCACAGATACGCAGTATTTT.

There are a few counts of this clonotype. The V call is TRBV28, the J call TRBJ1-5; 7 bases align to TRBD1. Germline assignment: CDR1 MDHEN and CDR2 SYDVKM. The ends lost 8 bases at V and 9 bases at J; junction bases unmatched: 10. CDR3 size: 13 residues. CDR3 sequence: CASRDRQDRPQHF. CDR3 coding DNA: TGTGCCAGCCGGGACAGACAAGATCGGCCCCAGCATTTT.

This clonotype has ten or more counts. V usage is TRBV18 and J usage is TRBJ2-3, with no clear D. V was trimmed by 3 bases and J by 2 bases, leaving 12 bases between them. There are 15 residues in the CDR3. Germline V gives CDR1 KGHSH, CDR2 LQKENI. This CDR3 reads CASSPSLQPTDTQYF. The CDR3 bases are TGTGCCAGCTCACCTAGTCTGCAACCCACAGATACGCAGTATTTT.

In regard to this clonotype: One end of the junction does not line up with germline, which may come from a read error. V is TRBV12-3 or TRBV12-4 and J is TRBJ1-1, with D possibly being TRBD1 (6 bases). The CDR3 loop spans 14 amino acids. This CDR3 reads CASSLTPGDTEAVF. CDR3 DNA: TGTGCCAGCAGCTTAACGCCGGGGGACACTGAAGCTGTCTTT.

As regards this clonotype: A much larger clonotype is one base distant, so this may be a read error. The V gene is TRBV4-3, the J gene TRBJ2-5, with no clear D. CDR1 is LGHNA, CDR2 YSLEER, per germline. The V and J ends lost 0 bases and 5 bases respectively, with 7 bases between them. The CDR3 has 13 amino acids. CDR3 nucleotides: TGCGCCAGCAGCCAAGAATTCGACGAGACCCAGTACTTC. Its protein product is CASSQEFDETQYF.

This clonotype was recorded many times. CDR3 residues: CSVEWGTGDEQYF. Here the CDR3 DNA reads TGCAGCGTTGAATGGGGAACTGGGGACGAGCAGTACTTC. The rearrangement uses TRBV29-1 and TRBJ2-7; no firm D call. The V gene's germline CDR1 is SQVTM and CDR2 ANQGSEA. The V end was cut by 2 bases, the J end by 5 bases, with 13 bases between. There are 13 residues in the CDR3.

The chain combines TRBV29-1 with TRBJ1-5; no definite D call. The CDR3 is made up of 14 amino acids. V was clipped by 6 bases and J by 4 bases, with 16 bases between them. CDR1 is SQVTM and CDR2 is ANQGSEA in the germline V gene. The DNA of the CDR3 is TGCAGCGTACTAAGTGGGCAGTTAAATCAGCCCCAGCATTTT. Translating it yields CSVLSGQLNQPQHF.

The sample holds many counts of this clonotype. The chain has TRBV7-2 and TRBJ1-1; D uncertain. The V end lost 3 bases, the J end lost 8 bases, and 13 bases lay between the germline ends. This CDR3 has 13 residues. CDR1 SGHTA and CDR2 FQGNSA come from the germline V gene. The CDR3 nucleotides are TGTGCCAGCAGCTTGAATTCCTTTAACGAAGCTTTCTTT. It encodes CASSLNSFNEAFF.

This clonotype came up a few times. This chain's CDR3 is CASSEVTRGPAFF. The DNA of the CDR3 is TGTGCCAGCAGTGAAGTAACCAGGGGACCAGCTTTCTTT. The chain carries TRBV6-1 and TRBJ1-1; D is perhaps TRBD1 (6 bases). Germline loops: CDR1 MNHNS, CDR2 SASEGT. V was trimmed by 1 base and J by 10 bases, leaving 13 bases between them. CDR3 length equals 13 residues.

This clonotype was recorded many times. CDR3 protein: CASHTGNEQYF. The CDR3 DNA sequence: TGTGCCAGCCATACGGGCAACGAGCAGTACTTC. J is TRBJ2-7 and V is TRBV27; D is unclear. Germline CDR1 is MNHEY and CDR2 is SMNVEV (reference sequence). V lost 8 bases to trimming and J lost 5 bases, with 10 bases between them. The CDR3 covers 11 residues.

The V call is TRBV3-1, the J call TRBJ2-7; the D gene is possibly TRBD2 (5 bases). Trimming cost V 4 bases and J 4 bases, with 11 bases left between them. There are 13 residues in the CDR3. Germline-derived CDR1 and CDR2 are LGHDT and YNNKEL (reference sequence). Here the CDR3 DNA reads TGTGCCAGCAGCCCCCAGCCGGGGTACGAGCAGTACTTC. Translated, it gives CASSPQPGYEQYF.